The T cell receptor beta chain described here comes from a study of cytomegalovirus exposure and HLA in healthy donors. Germline V gene data show CDR1 as MNHNY and CDR2 as SVGAGI (reference sequence). The CDR3 is made up of 14 amino acids. V was pared by 2 bases and J by 8 bases, with 12 bases between. A multiplex PCR was run with 60 Vbeta primers and 13 Jbeta primers. The data were produced by immunoSEQ multiplex PCR, yet TCRdb's version contains in-frame clones alone and is incomplete. The data contain about 160,000 clones, 86% of them singletons. The chain links TRBV6-6 to TRBJ1-4, with D tentatively TRBD1 (6 bases). Sequenced sample: PBMCs. This clonotype was sampled from a woman in her late teens or twenties in good health and CMV-seronegative. CDR3 in DNA: TGTGCCAGCAGTTACCCAGGGGAGAGGGAAAAACTGTTTTTT. Protein product: CASSYPGEREKLFF.